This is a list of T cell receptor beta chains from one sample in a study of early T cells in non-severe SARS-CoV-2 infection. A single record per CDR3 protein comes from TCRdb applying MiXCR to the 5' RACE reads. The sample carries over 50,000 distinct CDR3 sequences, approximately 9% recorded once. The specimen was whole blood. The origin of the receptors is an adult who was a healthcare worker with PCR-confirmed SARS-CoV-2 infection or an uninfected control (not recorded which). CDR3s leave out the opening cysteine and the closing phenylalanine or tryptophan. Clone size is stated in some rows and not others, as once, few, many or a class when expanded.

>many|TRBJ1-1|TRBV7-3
ASSYGANTEAF
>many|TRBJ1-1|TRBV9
ASSPQGARTEAF
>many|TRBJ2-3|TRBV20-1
SLSEWGDTQY
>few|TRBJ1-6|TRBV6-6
ASSYGQVYSPLH
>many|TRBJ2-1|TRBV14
ASSPLGENEQF
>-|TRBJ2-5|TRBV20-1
SAVTGVNAMPPQETQY
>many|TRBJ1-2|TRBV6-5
ASSYEAGGGYT
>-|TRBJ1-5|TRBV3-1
ASSQGQGQGQPQH
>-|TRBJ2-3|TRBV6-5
ASSPDRKSTNTQY
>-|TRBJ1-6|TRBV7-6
ASRAGQNNSPLH
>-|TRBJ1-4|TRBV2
ATSLGPKDAKLF
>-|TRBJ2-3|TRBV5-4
ASSFRDADTQY
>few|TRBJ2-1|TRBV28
ASSASSGAGF
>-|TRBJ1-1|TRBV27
ASSFGGNTEAF
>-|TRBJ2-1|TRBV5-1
ASSLGTSGGHNEQF